The rows below give T cell receptor beta chains drawn from one sample of a study of blood T cell repertoires in COVID-19. Some clones are missing from TCRdb's copy, which holds only in-frame ones; the method was immunoSEQ multiplex PCR. The sample shows 75,000 to 85,000 clones, around 80% of them seen only once. The source material was peripheral blood. The receptor set was obtained from a human donor in a cohort sampled during active COVID-19. Each CDR3 is given without its conserved first and last residue. The D gene is left open where the match is weak. Size values are once, few and many counts, or a class for expanded clones, and some rows have none.

>NA|TRBJ1-1|NA|TRBV19
AVDWNTEAF
>NA|TRBJ2-1|NA|TRBV19
AAGQGSYEQF
>once|TRBJ2-7|TRBD1|TRBV14
ASSHYILPGTGYGEQY
>NA|TRBJ1-1|NA|TRBV11-1
ASSQVGGTEAF
>NA|TRBJ2-7|NA|TRBV10-3
AINHRDKSYEQY
>few|TRBJ1-1|NA|TRBV4-2
ASSQVAGRTEAF
>NA|TRBJ1-1|TRBD1|TRBV5-4
ASSQPGQGRVEAF
>NA|TRBJ1-1|TRBD1|TRBV7-9
ASSLGRQGTEAF
>few|TRBJ1-4|NA|TRBV19
ASSSSGGLGEKLF
>NA|TRBJ2-1|TRBD2|TRBV10-3
AILAGAYNEQF
>few|TRBJ1-2|NA|TRBV5-6
ASSLGTGLANYGYT
>NA|TRBJ1-5|NA|TRBV30
ACSGTGNQPQH
>few|TRBJ2-1|TRBD2|TRBV29-1
SVVKRGTHNEQF
>NA|TRBJ1-2|NA|TRBV14
ASSQAPRGGYT
>NA|TRBJ2-2|NA|TRBV9
ASSPRGAGTGELF
>NA|TRBJ2-7|TRBD1|TRBV18
ASSPPGTVYEQY